Detailed here is one T cell receptor (beta chain). Antigen: not known. Specified time point: week 5, during vaccination. Each dose delivered 300 ug of mutant IDH1 20-mer peptide subcutaneously with imiquimod. Data came from immunoSEQ multiplex PCR; TCRdb stores just in-frame clones and leaves some out. The table includes about 51,000 clones, 78% detected once. This CDR3 has 17 amino acids. From germline, CDR1 is SGHAT and CDR2 FQNNGV. V was pared by 2 bases and J by 0 bases, with 7 bases of the junction left unmatched. These data belong to a study of a mutant IDH1 vaccine in newly diagnosed glioma. Notes on the study in general: Pseudoprogression appeared unlinked to shifts in leading peripheral T cell clonotypes.

The TCR originated in a man aged 45-65 years with glioma. This rearrangement joins TRBV11-2 to TRBJ2-3; 8 bases match TRBD2. The input for sequencing was PBMCs, taken from a glioma patient whose treatment included an IDH1 peptide vaccine. This CDR3 is CASSLLSGGGSTDTQYF. CDR3 coding DNA: TGTGCCAGCAGCTTACTCAGCGGGGGCGGAAGCACAGATACGCAGTATTTT. The full variable domain, its missing parts supplied by reference TRBV11-2 and TRBJ2-3, is EAGVAQSPRYKIIEKRQSVAFWCNPISGHATLYWYQQILGQGPKLLIQFQNNGVVDDSQLPKDRFSAERLKGVDSTLKIQPAKLEDSAVYLCASSLLSGGGSTDTQYFGPGTRLTVL.